This TCR beta chain was captured by sequencing in a study of OX40 agonist ivuxolimab in advanced cancers. Profiling relied on immunoSEQ multiplex PCR, and the TCRdb table lists in-frame clones only, not all of them. The sample yields about 94,000 clones, around nine tenths seen once. V lost 5 bases to trimming and J lost 1 base, with 12 bases between them. CDR3 size: 15 residues. The V gene's germline CDR1 is SEHNR and CDR2 FQNEAQ (reference sequence). Comments on this clone: The target antigen is unknown.

Study results and caveats: Among the lowest levels of clonal expansion were found in partial responders at 0.1-3.0 mg/kg. CD8+ T cells were the subset that, on average, had more expanded clones than CD4+.

The chain recombines TRBV7-9 with TRBJ1-5, with D tentatively TRBD1 (5 bases). The material sequenced was CD4+ or CD8+ T cells sorted from blood, taken in a trial of the OX40 agonist ivuxolimab. The origin of this receptor is an adult with an advanced solid tumor such as melanoma, head and neck, liver or kidney cancer. In nucleotides, the CDR3 is TGTGCCAGCAGCCTCGAAGGGGCCAGCAATCAGCCCCAGCATTTT. It yields the protein CASSLEGASNQPQHF.